This TCR beta chain appears in the sequencing data of a study of blood T cell repertoires in COVID-19. About the research overall: From the United States, Italy and Spain came samples of acute and convalescent COVID-19. Sources were T cells, B-cell-depleted T cells, or PBMCs; the material itself was cDNA or gDNA.

This CDR3 spans 15 amino acids. Between the trimmed V and J ends, which lost 1 base and 5 bases, there was a span of 13 bases. In the authors' workflow: Nucleated cell counts were estimated from reference gene primer amplification. Produced via immunoSEQ multiplex PCR; TCRdb's table is partial and in-frame only. V and J calls and clone size come straight from that table; D and trimming were deduced from the DNA. Found here are about 200,000 clones, roughly 86% of them singletons; the top ten hold 5.1%. This sequence joins TRBV5-3 and TRBJ2-1, with TRBD2 as a possible D gene (6 bases). TRBV5-3 is annotated as an ORF whose role is uncertain. Sequencing input: peripheral blood. This TCR derives from a woman in her seventies with active or convalescent COVID-19. CDR3 bases: TGTGCCAGAAGCTTGTGGACGGGAGCCCACAATGAGCAGTTCTTC. It specifies CARSLWTGAHNEQFF.